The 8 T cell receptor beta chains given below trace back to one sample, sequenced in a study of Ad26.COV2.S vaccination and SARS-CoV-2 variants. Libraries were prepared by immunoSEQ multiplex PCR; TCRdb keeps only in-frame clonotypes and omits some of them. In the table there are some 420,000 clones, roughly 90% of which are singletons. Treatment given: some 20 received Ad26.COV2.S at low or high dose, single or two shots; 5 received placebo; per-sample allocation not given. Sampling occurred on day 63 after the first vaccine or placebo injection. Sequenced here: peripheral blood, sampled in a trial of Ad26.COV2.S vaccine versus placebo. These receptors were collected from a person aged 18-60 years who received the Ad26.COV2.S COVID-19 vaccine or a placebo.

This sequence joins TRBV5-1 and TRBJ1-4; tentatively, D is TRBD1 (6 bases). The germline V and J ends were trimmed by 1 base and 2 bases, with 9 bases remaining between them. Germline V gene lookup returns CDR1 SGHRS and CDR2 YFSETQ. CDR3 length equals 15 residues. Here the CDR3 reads CASSLNQGTNEKLFF. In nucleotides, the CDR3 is TGCGCCAGCAGCTTGAATCAGGGGACTAATGAAAAACTGTTTTTT.

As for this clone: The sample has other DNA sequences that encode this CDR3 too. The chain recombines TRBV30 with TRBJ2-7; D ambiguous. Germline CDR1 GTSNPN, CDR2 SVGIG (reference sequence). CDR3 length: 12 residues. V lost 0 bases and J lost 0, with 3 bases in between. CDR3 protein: CAWSVSSYEQYF. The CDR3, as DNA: TGTGCCTGGAGTGTATCCTCCTACGAGCAGTACTTC.

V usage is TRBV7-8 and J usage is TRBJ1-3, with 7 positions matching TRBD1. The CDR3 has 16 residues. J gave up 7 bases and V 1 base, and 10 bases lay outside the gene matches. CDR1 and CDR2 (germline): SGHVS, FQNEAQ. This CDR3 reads CASSLGTGVGGNTIYF. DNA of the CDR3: TGTGCCAGCAGCTTAGGAACAGGGGTTGGAGGCAACACCATATATTTT. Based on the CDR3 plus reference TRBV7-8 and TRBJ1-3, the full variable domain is GAGVSQSPRYKVAKRGQDVALRCDPISGHVSLFWYQQALGQGPEFLTYFQNEAQLDKSGLPSDRFFAERPEGSVSTLKIQRTQQEDSAVYLCASSLGTGVGGNTIYFGEGSWLTVV.

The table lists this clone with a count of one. The CDR3 sequence: CASSIQGSGQPQHF. The CDR3 bases are TGTGCCAGCAGCATACAGGGTTCGGGACAGCCCCAGCATTTT. The J gene is TRBJ1-5, the V gene TRBV7-8; possibly TRBD1 for D (6 bases). This CDR3 has 14 amino acids. Per germline, CDR1 SGHVS and CDR2 FQNEAQ. Trimming took off 5 bases at V and 7 bases at J, with 15 bases between the two ends.

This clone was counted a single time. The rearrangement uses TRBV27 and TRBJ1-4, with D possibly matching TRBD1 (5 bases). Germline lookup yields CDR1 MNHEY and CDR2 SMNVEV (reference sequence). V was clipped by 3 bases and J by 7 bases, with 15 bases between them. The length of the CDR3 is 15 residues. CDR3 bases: TGTGCCAGCAGTTTCGGGAGGGGTTCAAGTGAAAAACTGTTTTTT. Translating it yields CASSFGRGSSEKLFF. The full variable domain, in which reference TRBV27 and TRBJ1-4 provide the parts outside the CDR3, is EAQVTQNPRYLITVTGKKLTVTCSQNMNHEYMSWYRQDPGLGLRQIYYSMNVEVTDKGDVPEGYKVSRKEKRNFPLILESPSPNQTSLYFCASSFGRGSSEKLFFGSGTQLSVL.

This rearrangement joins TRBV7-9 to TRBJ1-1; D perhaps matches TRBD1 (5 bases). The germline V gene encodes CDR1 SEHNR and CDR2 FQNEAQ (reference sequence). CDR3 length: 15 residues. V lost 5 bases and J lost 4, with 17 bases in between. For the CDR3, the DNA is TGTGCCAGCAGCCCCCGACAGAGCCTGGGCACTGAAGCTTTCTTT. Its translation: CASSPRQSLGTEAFF.

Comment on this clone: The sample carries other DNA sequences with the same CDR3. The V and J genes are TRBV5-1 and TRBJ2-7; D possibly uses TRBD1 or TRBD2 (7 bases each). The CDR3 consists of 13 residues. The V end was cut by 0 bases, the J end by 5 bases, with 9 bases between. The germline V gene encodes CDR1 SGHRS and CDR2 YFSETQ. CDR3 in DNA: TGCGCCAGCAGCTTGGCAGGGGGGGACGAGCAGTACTTC. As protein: CASSLAGGDEQYF.

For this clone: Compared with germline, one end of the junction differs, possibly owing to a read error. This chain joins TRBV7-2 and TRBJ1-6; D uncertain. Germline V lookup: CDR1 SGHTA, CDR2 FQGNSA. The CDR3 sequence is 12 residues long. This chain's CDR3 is CASSPYNSPLHF. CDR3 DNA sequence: TGTGCAAGCAGTCCCTATAATTCACCCCTCCACTTT.